Each of the 17 T cell receptor beta chains below was sequenced from the same sample in a study of blood T cell repertoires in COVID-19. Repertoires were generated with immunoSEQ multiplex PCR, while TCRdb's copy carries only in-frame clones and drops some. The sample lists a few hundred thousand clones; more than 75% were seen once. Sequenced: peripheral blood. Receptors originate from a woman aged 45 to 65 with acute or convalescent COVID-19.

The rearrangement joins TRBV10-3 to TRBJ1-1, with D perhaps matching TRBD1 (6 bases). The V end was cut by 10 bases, the J end by 0 bases, with 12 bases between. The germline CDR1 and CDR2 sequences are ENHRY and SYGVKD. The CDR3 extends over 13 amino acids. The CDR3 DNA reads as TGTGCCACCACAGGGCCCCTGAACACTGAAGCTTTCTTT. Its translation is CATTGPLNTEAFF.

The J gene is TRBJ2-7, the V gene TRBV27; 8 bases align to TRBD2. The CDR3 loop spans 13 amino acids. Per germline, CDR1 MNHEY and CDR2 SMNVEV (reference sequence). The ends lost 7 bases at V and 6 bases at J; junction bases unmatched: 8. The chain's CDR3 is CASTQGGRPEQYF. In DNA, the CDR3 is TGTGCCAGCACCCAGGGCGGGAGGCCCGAGCAGTACTTC.

V and J are TRBV11-2 and TRBJ2-7; 12 nucleotides agree with TRBD1. CDR1 and CDR2 (germline): SGHAT, FQNNGV. This CDR3 region has 15 residues. Trimming at V came to 4 bases and at J to 6 bases, leaving 7 bases not matched to a gene. CDR3 DNA sequence: TGTGCCAGCAGCTCACCGGGACAGGGGGCATTCGAGCAGTACTTC. Its protein is CASSSPGQGAFEQYF. Full variable domain (rest looked up from reference TRBV11-2 and TRBJ2-7): EAGVAQSPRYKIIEKRQSVAFWCNPISGHATLYWYQQILGQGPKLLIQFQNNGVVDDSQLPKDRFSAERLKGVDSTLKIQPAKLEDSAVYLCASSSPGQGAFEQYFGPGTRLTVT.

The chain carries TRBV27 and TRBJ2-7, with 7 bases aligning to TRBD1. Germline lookup yields CDR1 MNHEY and CDR2 SMNVEV (reference sequence). The CDR3 runs 14 residues. Trimming at V came to 6 bases and at J to 2 bases, leaving 7 bases not matched to a gene. The DNA for the CDR3 is TGTGCCAGCAGGAGACAGGGTCTTACCTACGAGCAGTACTTC. Encoded protein: CASRRQGLTYEQYF.

The chain carries TRBV13 and TRBJ2-3; D not certain. The V gene lost 3 bases and the J gene lost 6 bases, with 7 bases spanning the gap. Germline-derived CDR1 and CDR2 are PRHDT and FYEKMQ (reference sequence). CDR3 length: 12 amino acids. CDR3 protein: CASSFTRDTQYF. The CDR3 DNA reads as TGTGCCAGCAGCTTCACCCGGGATACGCAGTATTTT.

DNA of the CDR3: TGTGCCAGCAGTTTACTTCCTAGCGGGCATAGCACAGATACGCAGTATTTT. It encodes CASSLLPSGHSTDTQYF. This chain connects TRBV27 to TRBJ2-3; 8 bases map to TRBD2. The ends lost 2 bases at V and 0 bases at J; junction bases unmatched: 7. Germline values: CDR1 MNHEY, CDR2 SMNVEV (reference sequence). The CDR3 loop spans 17 amino acids.

The chain is built from TRBV29-1 and TRBJ2-7; 9 bases are shared with TRBD1. The germline V gene encodes CDR1 SQVTM and CDR2 ANQGSEA. V shed 7 bases, J shed 4 bases, and the junction held 8 bases outside the gene matches. CDR3 length: 13 residues. CDR3: CSALGTGRYEQYF. CDR3 DNA sequence: TGCAGCGCGCTAGGGACAGGGCGATACGAGCAGTACTTC.

The rearrangement joins TRBV5-1 to TRBJ2-3, with 8 bases lining up with TRBD2. V lost 4 bases, J lost 3 bases, and 7 bases stayed unmatched. Germline V gene sequence: CDR1 SGHRS, CDR2 YFSETQ. This CDR3 is 15 amino acids long. CDR3 in amino acids: CASSEAGVRTDTQYF. As DNA, the CDR3 is TGCGCCAGCAGCGAAGCGGGAGTACGTACAGATACGCAGTATTTT.

This clone was seen more than once but under ten times. The chain recombines TRBV14 with TRBJ1-5, with a tentative D call TRBD1 (6 bases). CDR1 and CDR2 (germline): SGHDN, FVKESK. This CDR3 comprises 15 residues. Between the trimmed V and J ends, which lost 4 bases and 6 bases, there was a span of 16 bases. In nucleotides, the CDR3 is TGTGCCAGCAGCCTCTTAAACAGGGTCCGTCAGCCCCAGCATTTT. Amino acids: CASSLLNRVRQPQHF.

The chain couples TRBV28 to TRBJ2-7; 7 bases are a match to TRBD2. Germline lookup yields CDR1 MDHEN and CDR2 SYDVKM. The CDR3 spans 13 residues. In DNA, the CDR3 is TGTTCCACTAGCGCCAGAAGAAACTACGAGCAGTACTTC. Protein sequence: CSTSARRNYEQYF.

The chain combines TRBV21-1 with TRBJ2-3; TRBD2 is the table's D call, not checked against the DNA. TRBV21-1 counts as a pseudogene. The CDR3 extends over 15 amino acids. The chain's CDR3 is CASSTTSGPTDTQYF. The CDR3 DNA is TGTGCCAGCAGCACGACTAGCGGTCCCACAGATACGCAGTATTTT.

The chain carries TRBV9 and TRBJ2-1; 7 nucleotides line up with TRBD2. This CDR3 is built from 14 residues. V was pared by 4 bases and J by 6 bases, with 7 bases of the junction left unmatched. Germline CDR1 is SGDLS and CDR2 is YYNGEE. The CDR3 region has the DNA TGTGCCAGCAGCCCCCGACTAGCCCCCAATGAGCAGTTCTTC. Translating it yields CASSPRLAPNEQFF.

The gene calls are TRBV6-6 and TRBJ2-2; a possible D gene is TRBD1 (6 bases). Germline-derived CDR1 and CDR2 are MNHNY and SVGAGI (reference sequence). V lost 5 bases and J lost 0, with 25 bases in between. The CDR3 contains 20 residues. The CDR3 sequence: CASSLGQKNPHGSNTGELFF. CDR3 bases: TGTGCCAGCAGTCTCGGACAGAAGAACCCGCACGGTTCGAACACCGGGGAGCTGTTTTTT.

This rearrangement joins TRBV7-3 to TRBJ2-7; 7 nucleotides agree with TRBD1. This CDR3 region has 12 residues. The germline V gene encodes CDR1 SGHTA and CDR2 FQGTGA. Unmatched junction bases numbered 6, after V lost 1 base and J lost 12 bases. The CDR3 bases are TGTGCCAGCAGCTTAAAGGGGGCCGTCTGGTACTTC. Its translation: CASSLKGAVWYF.

This chain links TRBV27 with TRBJ2-1, with D unclear. Germline V CDR1 and CDR2: MNHEY, SMNVEV (reference sequence). V lost 6 bases and J lost 4, with 19 bases in between. The CDR3 loop spans 16 amino acids. CDR3: CASRKTGSTRYNEQFF. CDR3 nucleotides: TGTGCCAGCAGGAAAACGGGTTCGACGAGGTACAATGAGCAGTTCTTC.

V is TRBV5-1 and J is TRBJ2-7, with 8 nucleotides matching TRBD1. CDR3 length equals 15 residues. Trimming cost V 0 bases and J 3 bases; bases outside gene matches: 5. Germline CDR1 reads SGHRS; CDR2 reads YFSETQ. The CDR3, as DNA: TGCGCCAGCAGCTTGGCCGAGGGGACAGGCTACGAGCAGTACTTC. It encodes CASSLAEGTGYEQYF.

In nucleotides, the CDR3 is TGTGCCAGCAGCGTAGCTATGAGGAGCAATCAGCCCCAGCATTTT. Translating it yields CASSVAMRSNQPQHF. This rearrangement joins TRBV9 to TRBJ1-5; no clear D. The CDR3 is 15 residues long. In germline, CDR1 is SGDLS, CDR2 YYNGEE. V was trimmed by 0 bases and J by 1 base, leaving 8 bases between them.